This passage covers 2 T cell receptor beta chains from one sample sequenced in a study of blood T cell repertoires in COVID-19. TCRdb's table, derived via immunoSEQ multiplex PCR, lists solely in-frame clones and lacks some. Of over 85,000 clones in the sample, 70% to 90% were seen once. Sequencing used peripheral blood. All receptors come from a man aged 55-75 years with acute or convalescent COVID-19.

The chain recombines TRBV7-9 with TRBJ1-2, with 11 bases fitting TRBD1. Per germline, CDR1 SEHNR and CDR2 FQNEAQ (reference sequence). The CDR3 has 17 residues. V lost 2 bases and J lost 12; bases outside the gene matches: 17. CDR3 DNA sequence: TGTGCCAGCAGCTTATCTCCCTCCGGGACAGGGGGATCAGGGAACACCTTC. Its protein is CASSLSPSGTGGSGNTF.

The chain couples TRBV7-9 to TRBJ1-4; 10 bases line up with TRBD1. V was clipped by 5 bases and J by 8 bases; unmatched bases: 5. CDR3 length equals 14 residues. Germline V gene sequence: CDR1 SEHNR, CDR2 FQNEAQ (reference sequence). DNA of the CDR3: TGTGCCAGCAGCAAGACAGGGGGCGTGGAAAAACTGTTTTTT. Protein sequence: CASSKTGGVEKLFF.